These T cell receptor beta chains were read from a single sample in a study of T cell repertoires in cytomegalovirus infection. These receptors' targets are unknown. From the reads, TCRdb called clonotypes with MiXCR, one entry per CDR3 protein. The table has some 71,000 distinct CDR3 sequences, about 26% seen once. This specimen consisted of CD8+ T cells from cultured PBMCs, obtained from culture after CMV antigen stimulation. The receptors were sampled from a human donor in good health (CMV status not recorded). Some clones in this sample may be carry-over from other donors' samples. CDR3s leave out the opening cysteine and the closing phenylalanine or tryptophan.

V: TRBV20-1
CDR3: SARVGRGYEQY

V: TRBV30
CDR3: AWTAGAGQPQH

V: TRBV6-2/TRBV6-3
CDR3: ASSLDSPLH

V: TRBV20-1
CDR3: RPYEDSTDTQY

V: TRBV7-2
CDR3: ASSPRQENRGNTIY

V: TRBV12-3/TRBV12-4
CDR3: ASSFQSGGTGVY

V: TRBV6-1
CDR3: ASRMGQGTGTEAF

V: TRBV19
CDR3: ASSIPSTGGPHGELF

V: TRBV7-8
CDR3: ASSLGRQQETQY

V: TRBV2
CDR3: ASSFSGRAAEQF

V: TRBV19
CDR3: ASSPSGPGELF

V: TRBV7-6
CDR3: ASSSGTSEL

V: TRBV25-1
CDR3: ASSEDRVGNQPQH

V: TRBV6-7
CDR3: ASSFLEAVAEAF

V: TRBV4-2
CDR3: ASSQDPSVGNGYT

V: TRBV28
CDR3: ASSASTVISYEQY

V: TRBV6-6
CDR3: ASKRGAGTSGWTQETQY